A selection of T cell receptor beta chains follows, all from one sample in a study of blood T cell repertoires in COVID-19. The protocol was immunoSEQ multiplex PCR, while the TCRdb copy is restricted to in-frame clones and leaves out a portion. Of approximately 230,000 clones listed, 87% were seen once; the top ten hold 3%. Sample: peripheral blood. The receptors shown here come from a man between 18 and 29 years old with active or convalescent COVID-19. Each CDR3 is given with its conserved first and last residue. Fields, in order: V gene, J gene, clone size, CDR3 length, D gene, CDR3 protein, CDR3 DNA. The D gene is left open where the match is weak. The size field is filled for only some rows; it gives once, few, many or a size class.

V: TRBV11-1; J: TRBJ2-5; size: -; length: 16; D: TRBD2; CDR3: CASSSPGLAPQETQYF; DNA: TGTGCCAGCAGCTCTCCGGGACTAGCGCCTCAAGAGACCCAGTACTTC
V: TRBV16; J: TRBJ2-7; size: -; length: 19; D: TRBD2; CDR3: CASSQSGRVGPLAGYEQYF; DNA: TGTGCCAGCAGCCAATCGGGCAGGGTGGGGCCACTAGCGGGCTACGAGCAGTACTTC
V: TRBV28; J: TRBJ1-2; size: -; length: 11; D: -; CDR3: CASSPGYGYTF; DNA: TGTGCCAGCAGTCCAGGCTATGGCTACACCTTC
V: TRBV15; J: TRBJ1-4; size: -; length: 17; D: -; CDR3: CATSRDWRAATNEKLFF; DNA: TGTGCCACCAGCAGAGATTGGAGGGCCGCAACTAATGAAAAACTGTTTTTT
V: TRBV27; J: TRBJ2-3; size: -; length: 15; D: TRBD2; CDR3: CASSFSTGGGDTQYF; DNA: TGTGCCAGCAGTTTTTCGACGGGAGGAGGAGATACGCAGTATTTT
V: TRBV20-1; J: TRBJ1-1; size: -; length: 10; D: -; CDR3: CSAIDTEAFF; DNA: TGCAGTGCTATAGACACTGAAGCTTTCTTT
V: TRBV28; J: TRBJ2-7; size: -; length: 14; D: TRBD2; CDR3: CASKPSGLPYEQYF; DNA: TGTGCCAGCAAACCTAGCGGGTTACCCTACGAGCAGTACTTC
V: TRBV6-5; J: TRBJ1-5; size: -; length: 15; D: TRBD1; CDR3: CASSTGTGGNQPQHF; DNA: TGTGCCAGCAGCACCGGGACAGGGGGCAATCAGCCCCAGCATTTT
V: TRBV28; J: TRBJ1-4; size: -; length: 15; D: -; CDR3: CASSFVRLSNEKLFF; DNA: TGTGCCAGCAGTTTTGTAAGACTTTCCAATGAAAAACTGTTTTTT
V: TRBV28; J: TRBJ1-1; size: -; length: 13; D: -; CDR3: CASSPGRGTEAFF; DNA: TGTGCCAGCAGCCCAGGACGGGGCACTGAAGCTTTCTTT
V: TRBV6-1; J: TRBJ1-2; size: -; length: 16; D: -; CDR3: CASSDRPSESGYGYTF; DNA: TGTGCCAGCAGTGATAGACCTTCGGAGTCCGGCTATGGCTACACCTTC
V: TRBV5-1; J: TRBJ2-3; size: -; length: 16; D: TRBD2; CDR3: CASSLGNSGRSDTQYF; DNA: TGCGCCAGCAGCCTGGGGAATAGCGGGAGGTCGGATACGCAGTATTTT
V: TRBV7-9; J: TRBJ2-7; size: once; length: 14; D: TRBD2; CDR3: CASSPPFAGDEQYF; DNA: TGTGCCAGCAGCCCCCCGTTTGCGGGGGACGAGCAGTACTTC
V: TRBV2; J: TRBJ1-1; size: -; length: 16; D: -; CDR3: CASSEDVGTLRTEAFF; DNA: TGTGCCAGCAGCGAGGATGTTGGCACTCTCCGCACTGAAGCTTTCTTT
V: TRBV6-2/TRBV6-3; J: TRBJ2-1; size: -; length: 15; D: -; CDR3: CASSYSRQFSHEQFF; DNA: TGTGCCAGCAGTTACTCGAGACAGTTCTCCCATGAGCAGTTCTTC
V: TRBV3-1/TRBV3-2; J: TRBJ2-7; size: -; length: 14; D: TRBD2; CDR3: CASSRGLDTYEQYF; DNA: TGTGCCAGCAGTCGGGGACTAGACACCTACGAGCAGTACTTC
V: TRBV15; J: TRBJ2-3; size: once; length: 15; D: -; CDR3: CATSRDVLLTDTQYF; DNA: TGTGCCACCAGCAGAGATGTCCTCCTAACAGATACGCAGTATTTT
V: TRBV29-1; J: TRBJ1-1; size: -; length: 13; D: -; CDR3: CSVDPGVNTEAFF; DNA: TGCAGTGTAGACCCGGGTGTGAACACTGAAGCTTTCTTT